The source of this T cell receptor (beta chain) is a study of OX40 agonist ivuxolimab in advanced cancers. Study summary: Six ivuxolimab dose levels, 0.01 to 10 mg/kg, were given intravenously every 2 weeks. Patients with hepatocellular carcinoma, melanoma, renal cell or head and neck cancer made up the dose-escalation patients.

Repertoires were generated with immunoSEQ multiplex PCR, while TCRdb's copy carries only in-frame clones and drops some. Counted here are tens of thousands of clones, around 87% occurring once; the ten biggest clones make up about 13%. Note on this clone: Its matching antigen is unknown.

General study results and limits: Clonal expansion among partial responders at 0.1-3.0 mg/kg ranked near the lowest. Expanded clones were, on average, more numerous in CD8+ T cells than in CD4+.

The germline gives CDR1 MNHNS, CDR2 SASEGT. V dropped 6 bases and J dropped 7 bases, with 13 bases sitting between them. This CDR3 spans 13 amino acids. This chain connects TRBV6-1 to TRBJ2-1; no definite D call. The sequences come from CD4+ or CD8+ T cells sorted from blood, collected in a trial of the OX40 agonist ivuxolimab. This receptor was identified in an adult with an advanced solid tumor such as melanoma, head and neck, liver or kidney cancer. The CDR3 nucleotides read TGTGCCAGCAGCTTACCGAACCGGAATGAGCAGTTCTTC. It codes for CASSLPNRNEQFF.